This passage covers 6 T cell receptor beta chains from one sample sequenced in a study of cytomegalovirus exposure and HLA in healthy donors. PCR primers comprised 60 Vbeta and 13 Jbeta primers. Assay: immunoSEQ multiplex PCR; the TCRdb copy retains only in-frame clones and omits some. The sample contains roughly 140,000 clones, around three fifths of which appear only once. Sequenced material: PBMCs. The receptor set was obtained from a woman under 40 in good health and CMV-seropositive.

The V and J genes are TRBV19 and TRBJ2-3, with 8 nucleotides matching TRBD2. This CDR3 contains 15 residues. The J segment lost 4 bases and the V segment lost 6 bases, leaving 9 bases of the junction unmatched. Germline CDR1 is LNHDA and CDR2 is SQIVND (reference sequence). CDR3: CASRPGTRWADTQYF. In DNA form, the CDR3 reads TGTGCCAGTAGGCCCGGGACTAGATGGGCAGATACGCAGTATTTT.

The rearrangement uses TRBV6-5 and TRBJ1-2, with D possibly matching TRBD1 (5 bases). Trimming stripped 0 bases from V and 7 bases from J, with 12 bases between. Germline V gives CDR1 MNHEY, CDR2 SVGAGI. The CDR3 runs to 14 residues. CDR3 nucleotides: TGTGCCAGCAGTTACTCGACTCAGGGTCGTGGCTACACCTTC. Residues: CASSYSTQGRGYTF.

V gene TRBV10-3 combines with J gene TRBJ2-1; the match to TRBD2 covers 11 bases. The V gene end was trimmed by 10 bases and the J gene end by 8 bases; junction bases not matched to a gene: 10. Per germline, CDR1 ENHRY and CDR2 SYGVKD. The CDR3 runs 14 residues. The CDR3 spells CATGIAGGPHEQFF. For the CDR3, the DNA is TGTGCCACCGGGATAGCGGGGGGGCCCCATGAGCAGTTCTTC.

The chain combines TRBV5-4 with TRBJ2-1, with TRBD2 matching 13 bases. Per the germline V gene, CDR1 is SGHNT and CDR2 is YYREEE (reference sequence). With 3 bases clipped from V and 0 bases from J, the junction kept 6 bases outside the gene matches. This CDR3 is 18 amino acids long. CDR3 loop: CASSSGTSGTSSYNEQFF. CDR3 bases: TGTGCCAGCAGCTCCGGGACTAGCGGGACGAGCTCCTACAATGAGCAGTTCTTC.

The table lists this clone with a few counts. CDR3 DNA: TGTGCCAGCAATGAGGGGGCGCTGGGCACTGAAGCTTTCTTT. Translated: CASNEGALGTEAFF. The rearrangement links TRBV6-1 to TRBJ1-1; TRBD1 agrees at 7 bases. This CDR3 has 14 amino acids. Germline V CDR1 and CDR2: MNHNS, SASEGT. The ends lost 7 bases at V and 4 bases at J; junction bases unmatched: 9.

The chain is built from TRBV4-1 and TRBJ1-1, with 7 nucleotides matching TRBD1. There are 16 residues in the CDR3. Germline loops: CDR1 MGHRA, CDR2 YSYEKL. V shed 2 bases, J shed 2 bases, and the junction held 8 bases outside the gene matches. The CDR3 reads CASSQWPTGANTEAFF. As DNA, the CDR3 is TGCGCCAGCAGCCAATGGCCAACAGGGGCCAACACTGAAGCTTTCTTT.